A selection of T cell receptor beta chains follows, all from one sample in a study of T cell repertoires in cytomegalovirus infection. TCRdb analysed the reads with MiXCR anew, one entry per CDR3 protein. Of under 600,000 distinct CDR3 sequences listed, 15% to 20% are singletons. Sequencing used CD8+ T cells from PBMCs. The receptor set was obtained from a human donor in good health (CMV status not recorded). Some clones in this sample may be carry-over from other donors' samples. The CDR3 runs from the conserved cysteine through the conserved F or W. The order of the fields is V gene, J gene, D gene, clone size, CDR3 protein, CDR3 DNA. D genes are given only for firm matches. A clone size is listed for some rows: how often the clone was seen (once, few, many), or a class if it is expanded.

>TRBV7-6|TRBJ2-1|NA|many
CASSLAKSNEQFF
TGTGCCAGCAGCTTAGCGAAGTCCAATGAGCAGTTCTTC
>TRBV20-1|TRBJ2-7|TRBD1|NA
CSGTFGTGAEQYF
TGCAGTGGTACTTTTGGGACAGGGGCCGAGCAGTACTTC
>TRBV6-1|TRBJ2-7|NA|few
CASSEMGVLDEQYF
TGTGCCAGCAGTGAAATGGGGGTACTCGACGAGCAGTACTTC
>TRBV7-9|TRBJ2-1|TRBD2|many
CASSLLLAGANEQFF
TGTGCCAGCAGCTTATTACTAGCGGGGGCCAATGAGCAGTTCTTC
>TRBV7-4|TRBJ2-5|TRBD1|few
CASSLVGQLETQYF
TGTGCCAGCAGCTTAGTGGGACAGTTAGAGACCCAGTACTTC
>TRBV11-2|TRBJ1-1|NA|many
CASSTENTEAFF
TGTGCCAGCAGCACAGAGAACACTGAAGCTTTCTTT
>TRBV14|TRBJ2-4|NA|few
CASSQAVAKNIQYF
TGTGCCAGCAGCCAAGCTGTAGCCAAAAACATTCAGTACTTC
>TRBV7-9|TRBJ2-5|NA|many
CACDGSGLETQYF
TGTGCCTGTGACGGGAGTGGGCTCGAGACCCAGTACTTC
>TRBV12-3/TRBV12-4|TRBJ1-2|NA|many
CASSLLASPNYGYTF
TGTGCCAGCAGTTTACTGGCGAGTCCTAACTATGGCTACACCTTC
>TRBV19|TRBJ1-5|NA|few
CASSLYSRRRSNQPQHF
TGTGCCAGTAGTTTATACTCCAGGCGGCGTAGCAATCAGCCCCAGCATTTT
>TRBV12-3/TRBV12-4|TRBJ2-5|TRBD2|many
CASSTSSVGLAGGHQGETQYF
TGTGCCAGCAGCACCTCGAGTGTGGGACTAGCGGGAGGACACCAAGGGGAGACCCAGTACTTC
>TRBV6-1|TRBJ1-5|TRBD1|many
CASSGGTAYGNQPQHF
TGTGCCAGCAGTGGAGGGACAGCCTATGGAAATCAGCCCCAGCATTTT
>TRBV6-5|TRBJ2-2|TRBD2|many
CASSFFSGSESTGELFF
TGTGCCAGCAGTTTTTTTAGCGGGAGCGAATCCACCGGGGAGCTGTTTTTT
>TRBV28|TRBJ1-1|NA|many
CASSFVRGAGNTEAFF
TGTGCCAGCAGTTTCGTGAGGGGCGCGGGGAACACTGAAGCTTTCTTT
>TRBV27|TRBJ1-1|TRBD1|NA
CASSFLSGQGTEAFF
TGTGCCAGCAGTTTCCTTTCGGGACAGGGCACTGAAGCTTTCTTT
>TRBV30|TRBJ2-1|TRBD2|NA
CAEGGTSYNEQFF
TGTGCCGAGGGAGGGACGTCCTACAATGAGCAGTTCTTC
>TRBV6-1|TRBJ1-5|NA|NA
CASSGWGTNQPQHF
TGTGCCAGCAGTGGATGGGGGACCAATCAGCCCCAGCATTTT
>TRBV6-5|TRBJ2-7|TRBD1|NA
CASSYQDRGYEQYF
TGTGCCAGCAGTTATCAGGACAGGGGGTACGAGCAGTACTTC
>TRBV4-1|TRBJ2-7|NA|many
CASSPQARDTYEQYF
TGCGCCAGCAGCCCGCAGGCTAGGGATACTTACGAGCAGTACTTC
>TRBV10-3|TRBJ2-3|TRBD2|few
CAISDGGLAGPSDTQYF
TGTGCCATCAGTGACGGGGGACTAGCGGGGCCCTCAGATACGCAGTATTTT
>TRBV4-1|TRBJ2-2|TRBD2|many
CASSQDSRGTGGGELFF
TGCGCCAGCAGCCAAGATTCTCGAGGGACGGGGGGCGGGGAGCTGTTTTTT
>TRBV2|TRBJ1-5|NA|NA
CASSWTENYSNQPQHF
TGTGCCAGCAGTTGGACAGAAAATTATAGCAATCAGCCCCAGCATTTT
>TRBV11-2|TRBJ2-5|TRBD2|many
CASSLVASGGALETQYF
TGTGCCAGCAGCTTAGTCGCTAGCGGGGGGGCTTTGGAGACCCAGTACTTC
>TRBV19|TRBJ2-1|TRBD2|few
CASSKTSGPNEQFF
TGTGCCAGTAGCAAGACTAGCGGGCCAAATGAGCAGTTCTTC
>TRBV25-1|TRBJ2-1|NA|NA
CASSVWGEGDNEQFF
TGTGCCAGCAGTGTTTGGGGGGAAGGAGACAATGAGCAGTTCTTC
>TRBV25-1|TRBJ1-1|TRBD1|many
CASSESVGGKYHEAFF
TGTGCCAGCAGTGAATCTGTAGGGGGCAAATACCATGAAGCTTTCTTT
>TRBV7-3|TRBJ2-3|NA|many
CASSYTGTDTQYF
TGTGCCAGCAGCTACACGGGGACAGATACGCAGTATTTT
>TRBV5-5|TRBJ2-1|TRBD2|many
CASSLDPGHLGLASYNEQFF
TGTGCCAGCAGCTTGGATCCGGGACACTTGGGACTAGCCTCCTACAATGAGCAGTTCTTC
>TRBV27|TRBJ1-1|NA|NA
CASSLSRGVNTEAFF
TGTGCCAGCAGTTTATCGAGAGGGGTTAACACTGAAGCTTTCTTT
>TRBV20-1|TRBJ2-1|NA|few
CSAGQANYNEQFF
TGCAGTGCGGGGCAGGCCAACTACAATGAGCAGTTCTTC
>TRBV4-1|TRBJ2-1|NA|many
CASSHDGRRRNEQFF
TGCGCCAGCAGCCACGACGGGAGACGGCGCAATGAGCAGTTCTTC
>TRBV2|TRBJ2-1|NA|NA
CASSELNQGLPEQFF
TGTGCCAGCAGTGAATTGAACCAGGGATTGCCTGAGCAGTTCTTC
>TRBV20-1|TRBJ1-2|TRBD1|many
CSAPGQGLNYGYTF
TGCAGTGCCCCAGGACAGGGGCTAAACTATGGCTACACCTTC
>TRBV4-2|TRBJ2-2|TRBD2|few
CASSQLAGDGTGELFF
TGTGCCAGCAGCCAACTAGCGGGAGACGGCACCGGGGAGCTGTTTTTT
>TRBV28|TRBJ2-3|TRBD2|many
CASSLYPLAATRTDTQYF
TGTGCCAGCAGTCTCTACCCTCTAGCGGCCACACGCACAGATACGCAGTATTTT
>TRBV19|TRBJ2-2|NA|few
CASSIMNSGELFF
TGTGCCAGTAGTATCATGAATTCCGGGGAGCTGTTTTTT
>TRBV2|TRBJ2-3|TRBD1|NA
CASSLGQRGRNQPQYF
TGTGCCAGCAGTCTGGGACAGAGGGGACGCAATCAGCCCCAGTATTTT
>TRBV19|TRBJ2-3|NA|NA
CASNVGALGGTDTQYF
TGTGCCAGTAACGTTGGGGCGTTGGGCGGCACAGATACGCAGTATTTT
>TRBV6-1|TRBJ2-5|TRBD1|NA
CASEGQGPETQYF
TGTGCCAGCGAAGGACAGGGACCGGAGACCCAGTACTTC
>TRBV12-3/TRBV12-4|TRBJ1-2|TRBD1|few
CASSSPYRGVDYGYTF
TGTGCCAGCAGTTCCCCTTACAGGGGAGTGGACTATGGCTACACCTTC
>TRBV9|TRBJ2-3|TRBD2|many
CASSGTLAGKSTDTQYF
TGTGCCAGCAGCGGCACTCTAGCGGGCAAGAGCACAGATACGCAGTATTTT
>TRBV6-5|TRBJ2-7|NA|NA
CASSYGPGTYEQYF
TGTGCCAGCAGTTACGGCCCAGGGACCTACGAGCAGTACTTC
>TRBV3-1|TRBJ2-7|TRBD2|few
CASSHGTIGYEQYF
TGTGCCAGCAGCCATGGGACTATCGGGTACGAGCAGTACTTC
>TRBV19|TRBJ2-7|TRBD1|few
CASSVRQGLTYEQYF
TGTGCCAGTAGTGTTCGACAGGGCCTAACCTACGAGCAGTACTTC
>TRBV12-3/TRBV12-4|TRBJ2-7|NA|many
CASSSLGAGGFSYEQYF
TGTGCCAGCAGTTCCTTAGGGGCCGGGGGTTTCTCCTACGAGCAGTACTTC